The entry below describes one T cell receptor beta chain. This clonotype was recorded a few times. There is no known antigen for this receptor. No base qualities exist here, and no much larger clone lies one base off it. The source of the sample is a study of T cells in Graves' hyperthyroidism and ophthalmopathy (dated by TCRdb to between 2017 and 2020). Study-wide context: Peripheral blood samples were taken at initial diagnosis, before any treatment was given. For training and testing, the 100 or so patients in the discovery cohort were randomly divided in a 7:3 ratio. The paper describes TCR Vbeta CDR3 sequencing of about 140 peripheral blood samples, made up of about 41 ophthalmopathy patients, 70 to 75 hyperthyroidism patients and 17 progressor patients. Whether ophthalmopathy could be predicted prospectively was tested in an independent validation cohort made up of some 20 hyperthyroidism patients plus 17 patients who later progressed to ophthalmopathy. The study also compared thyroid tissue and blood T-cell repertoires from more than five Graves' hyperthyroidism patients. After sampling, hyperthyroidism patients received methimazole starting at 30 mg daily, and ophthalmopathy patients received high-dose intravenous methylprednisolone. To identify distinguishing TCR V-J signatures, a discovery cohort of some 100 patients was used, comprising 40 to 45 with Graves' ophthalmopathy and under 60 with stable Graves' hyperthyroidism.

TCR beta CDR3 regions were amplified from RNA transcripts. A first-round RT-PCR of the TCR CDR3 used the HTBI primer set with the Qiagen OneStep RT-PCR kit. The libraries were constructed in a second round of multiplex PCR and then size-selected and purified. Libraries were sequenced paired-end with 100 bp reads on an Illumina HiSeq2000. As for how the authors treated the data: SOAPnuke was used to process the raw data, with reads discarded if the reads contained adapters or uncalled bases, had a mean Phred below 15, or lacked an exact constant-primer or identifier match. High-quality paired reads were merged with COPE v1.2.5, and unique nucleotide sequences were defined as clonotypes. Clonotypes were aligned to IMGT TRBV, TRBD and TRBJ reference segments using MiTCR v1.1. Analysis was restricted to V-J combinations with a frequency above 0.0001, which covered 98% to 99.2% of repertoires. A TCS score was defined as the ratio between F50 (clonal expansion) and ExV (chaos), using BLOSUM62-based TCRdist between CDR3 peptides within each V-J. Welch's t-statistics and random forest reduced 500 to 650 V-J features to 10 to 15, which were used in a naive Bayes classifier (R e1071). The public sequencing data were trimmed at Q25 with fastp and processed into clonotypes with MiXCR by TCRdb, which kept only in-frame beta chains. For every CDR3 protein sequence, its rows merge into one entry that carries the most common genes and DNA. None of the V and J calls come from the authors' own analysis; TCRdb made them. Across this sample there are hundreds of thousands of distinct CDR3 sequences, with 15% to 20% seen only once. The leading ten clones occupy approximately 3.9% of the sample.

Results the study describes overall, beyond this receptor: In validation, the model predicted progression to ophthalmopathy with approximately 71% sensitivity and about 72% specificity, a median of roughly seven months before onset. A model built on a 13 V-J signature distinguished ophthalmopathy from stable hyperthyroidism, reaching about 88% sensitivity and around 81% specificity in cross-validation and 80%/75% in testing. No statistical method was used to fix the sample size in advance, and group allocation was not hidden from the investigators. Most expanded thyroid clonotypes (frequency above 0.001) were also detected in blood, suggesting blood repertoires may reflect thyroid immune responses.

Stable Graves' hyperthyroidism was defined as the absence of progression to ophthalmopathy over 18 months of follow-up. Hyperthyroidism patients were newly diagnosed, with disease duration under 2 months, and aged 18 to 65 years. Patients with uncontrolled infections, other autoimmune diseases, pregnancy or lactation were excluded. Diagnoses were based on clinical symptoms, serum thyroxine and TRAb, thyroid ultrasound and orbital computed tomography. PBMCs were separated from around 9.1 ml of fresh peripheral blood using Ficoll-Paque density gradient centrifugation. Trizol reagent was used to extract total RNA, and RNA quality was then checked on an Agilent 2100 Bioanalyzer. Taken from cysteine to phenylalanine, the CDR3 has 15 residues. Only CDR3 DNA is held: 45 bases, read in frame from base 1. V is trimmed back by 3 bases and J by 0 bases, and the junction contains 3 bases that no gene match accounts for. Sequences KGHDR (CDR1) and SFDVKD (CDR2) are obtained from the germline V gene.

The source of this sequence is a woman in her 30s with Graves' hyperthyroidism. Sequenced: blood. The chain links TRBV24-1 with TRBJ2-7; the junction holds 8 bases that match TRBD1. The CDR3 region: CATSDPGQGSYEQYF. Read as DNA, the sequence is TGTGCCACCAGTGATCCAGGACAGGGCTCCTACGAGCAGTACTTC.